The TCR beta chain described here comes from a study of T cell responses to AZD1222 COVID-19 vaccine. Produced via immunoSEQ multiplex PCR; TCRdb's table is partial and in-frame only. This sample has about 93,000 clones, with roughly 89% found just once. A remark on this clone: The target antigen is unknown.

With 6 bases removed from V and 7 bases from J, the gap between germline ends came to 18 bases. The CDR3 is made up of 14 amino acids. Germline assignment: CDR1 MNHEY and CDR2 SVGAGI. The study's findings and limits: Spike-wide vaccine-associated CD4 TCRs dominated at 160-218 and 743-854. Clonal diversity was possibly underestimated, and the donors were mostly white British, with more females. When two AZD1222 doses had been given, Spike-specific TCR breadth and depth rose. Repertoire sampling happened only post peak T cell response.

This chain connects TRBV6-5 to TRBJ1-2; D perhaps matches TRBD1 (6 bases). Sequencing was performed on peripheral blood, taken on day 0 of MenACWY control vaccination. This sequence was found in an adult in good health. The CDR3 sequence: CASRRGGDERGYTF. CDR3 in DNA: TGTGCCAGCAGACGAGGGGGGGATGAGCGTGGCTACACCTTC.